Shown below are 10 T cell receptor beta chains from a single sample sequenced in a study of blood T cells in healthy people across ages. Combining a sample-barcoded 5' primer with a J-beta primer mix, a second PCR ran for about 7 to 11 cycles. TCRdb ran MiXCR on the 5' RACE reads and lists one entry per CDR3 protein. Of about 670,000 distinct CDR3 sequences listed, over 40% were seen once; the top ten hold about 30%. The specimen was blood. All receptors come from a man of 80 years or more in good health.

The V gene is TRBV28, the J gene TRBJ2-5; D gene unclear. The CDR3 spans 15 residues. Trimming removed 2 bases at V and 13 bases at J, with 23 bases between. Germline V gene lookup returns CDR1 MDHEN and CDR2 SYDVKM. The CDR3 here is CASSLPPRADSERYF. The CDR3 region has the DNA TGTGCCAGCAGTTTACCACCTCGGGCAGATTCCGAGCGGTACTTC.

This clonotype occurred once. The chain carries TRBV7-2 and TRBJ1-3; D remains unclear. CDR1 is SGHTA, CDR2 FQGNSA, per germline. V shed 6 bases and J shed 2 bases, with 14 bases lying between them. The CDR3 is 15 residues long. CDR3 in amino acids: CASSQYDMPGNTIYF. The CDR3 nucleotides are TGTGCCAGCAGTCAATACGACATGCCTGGAAACACCATATATTTT. The whole variable domain, filled in from reference TRBV7-2 and TRBJ1-3, reads GAGVSQSPSNKVTEKGKDVELRCDPISGHTALYWYRQSLGQGLEFLIYFQGNSAPDKSGLPSDRFSAERTGGSVSTLTIQRTQQEDSAVYLCASSQYDMPGNTIYFGEGSWLTVV.

There are many counts of this clonotype. The V gene is TRBV7-2, the J gene TRBJ1-1; D unresolved. The CDR3 loop spans 12 amino acids. V lost 2 bases, J lost 6 bases, and 7 bases lay in between. Per germline, CDR1 SGHTA and CDR2 FQGNSA. The DNA for the CDR3 is TGTGCCAGCAGCTTAAGTTTATCTGAAGCTTTCTTT. This encodes CASSLSLSEAFF.

In this sample, this clonotype turned up a few times. The J gene is TRBJ2-3, the V gene TRBV2; D remains ambiguous. Trimming left V 8 bases short and J 0 bases short, with 21 bases between. Per germline, CDR1 SNHLY and CDR2 FYNNEI. The CDR3 has 17 amino acids. The DNA of the CDR3 is TGTGCCAGCTCCCAGGACCGGGTGGCCCTTAGCACAGATACGCAGTATTTT. Encoded protein: CASSQDRVALSTDTQYF. Full variable domain (outside the CDR3, taken from reference TRBV2 and TRBJ2-3): EPEVTQTPSHQVTQMGQEVILRCVPISNHLYFYWYRQILGQKVEFLVSFYNNEISEKSEIFDDQFSVERPDGSNFTLKIRSTKLEDSAMYFCASSQDRVALSTDTQYFGPGTRLTVL.

The chain recombines TRBV6-2 or TRBV6-3 with TRBJ2-7, with 8 bases that match TRBD1. CDR1 is MNHEY and CDR2 is SVGEGT in the germline V gene. V dropped 5 bases and J dropped 3; count of bases not matched to a gene: 12. There are 16 residues in the CDR3. The CDR3 bases are TGTGCCAGCAGTCCTAACAGGGGGTTAAAGGTCTACGAGCAGTACTTC. Translated: CASSPNRGLKVYEQYF.

This sequence joins TRBV3-1 and TRBJ2-1; no clear D. Trimming stripped 1 base from V and 8 bases from J, with 15 bases between. The CDR3 extends over 15 amino acids. Germline V gene sequence: CDR1 LGHDT, CDR2 YNNKEL (reference sequence). For the CDR3, the DNA is TGTGCCAGCAGCCAAGCAGCAACGAAGGTGGATGAGCAGTTCTTC. The encoded protein is CASSQAATKVDEQFF.

Of note for this clonotype: A clone one base away is much larger, so this may be a read error. V usage is TRBV20-1 and J usage is TRBJ2-3; 8 positions agree with TRBD2. This CDR3 contains 16 residues. CDR1 is DFQATT, CDR2 SNEGSKA, per germline (reference sequence). The CDR3 is CGAGPQAGVGTDTQYF. As DNA, the CDR3 is TGCGGTGCGGGACCCCAAGCGGGAGTTGGCACAGATACGCAGTATTTT.

This clonotype was seen repeatedly, ten times or more. The CDR3 protein is CASSYVVGQGALEQYF. CDR3 nucleotides: TGTGCCAGCAGCTACGTCGTGGGACAGGGGGCATTAGAGCAGTACTTC. This chain links TRBV6-6 with TRBJ2-7, with 12 bases that match TRBD1. This CDR3 spans 16 amino acids. The germline V gene encodes CDR1 MNHNY and CDR2 SVGAGI (reference sequence). Losses at the gene ends were 6 bases for V and 7 bases for J; bases not matched to a gene: 13.

Of note for this clonotype: With a much larger clone just one base away, this may be a read error. The chain combines TRBV7-9 with TRBJ2-5; TRBD2 matches at 10 bases. Germline values: CDR1 SEHNR, CDR2 FQNEAQ (reference sequence). This CDR3 is 15 amino acids long. Here the CDR3 DNA reads TGTGCCACCAGCTTAGCTAGCGGGAGTTCAGAGACCCAGTACTTC. Translated: CATSLASGSSETQYF.

This clonotype was seen a handful of times. The chain couples TRBV28 to TRBJ2-7, with D possibly matching TRBD1 (5 bases). This CDR3 contains 15 residues. Between the trimmed V and J ends, which lost 4 bases and 0 bases, there was a span of 13 bases. Germline V CDR1 and CDR2: MDHEN, SYDVKM. CDR3 region: CASSSTGALSYEQYF. The DNA for the CDR3 is TGTGCCAGCAGTTCCACTGGGGCTCTCTCCTACGAGCAGTACTTC.